A selection of T cell receptor beta chains follows, all from one sample in a study of OX40 agonist ivuxolimab in advanced cancers. Libraries were prepared by immunoSEQ multiplex PCR; TCRdb keeps only in-frame clonotypes and omits some of them. The sample carries approximately 89,000 clones, 90% to 95% recorded once. This sample comprised CD4+ or CD8+ T cells sorted from blood, obtained in a trial of the OX40 agonist ivuxolimab. The receptors here all came from an adult with an advanced solid tumor such as melanoma, head and neck, liver or kidney cancer. Both conserved end residues are part of each CDR3.

V	J	CDR3
TRBV10-2	TRBJ1-5	CASTDSSNQPQHF
TRBV5-1	TRBJ1-4	CASSLAGTGNEKLFF
TRBV5-4	TRBJ2-1	CASSSTGRTSYNEQFF
TRBV29-1	TRBJ2-7	CSVYQGNSYEQYF
TRBV4-1	TRBJ1-1	CASSPLEDQNTEAFF
TRBV11-3	TRBJ2-1	CASSLEGDSAYNEQFF
TRBV7-2	TRBJ2-3	CASSLVLADTQYF
TRBV18	TRBJ1-2	CASSPMTQARDGYTF
TRBV18	TRBJ2-7	CASSPPGQRPSYEQYF
TRBV19	TRBJ1-5	CASSRQGTSQPQHF
TRBV27	TRBJ1-6	CASSPGQRSSYNSPLHF
TRBV4-2	TRBJ2-7	CASSQGVAVSSYEQYF
TRBV19	TRBJ1-4	CASSKDRIGEKLFF
TRBV5-1	TRBJ2-3	CASSSKREGLDTQYF
TRBV7-9	TRBJ2-5	CASSFWDGQETQYF
TRBV11-2	TRBJ2-3	CASSLAGLAGSGGDTQYF
TRBV25-1	TRBJ2-7	CASRGDATSYEQYF
TRBV25-1	TRBJ2-5	CASGTSRDPSETQYF
TRBV16	TRBJ2-1	CASSQSPFNEQFF
TRBV18	TRBJ2-1	CASSPPSRGYNEQFF
TRBV5-1	TRBJ1-5	CASSLAGESNQPQHF
TRBV29-1	TRBJ1-1	CSVAGWNTEAFF
TRBV28	TRBJ1-5	CASSRLKGLRNQPQHF
TRBV29-1	TRBJ2-1	CSGDPGAGGNNEQFF
TRBV5-1	TRBJ2-1	CASSFSGRAYNEQFF
TRBV19	TRBJ1-5	CASTRGEKQPQHF
TRBV4-1	TRBJ2-7	CASSQDRVVYEQYF
TRBV29-1	TRBJ2-6	CSVVGQGGAGANVLTF
TRBV28	TRBJ2-7	CASSLRTSGRAQYF